This entry lists 24 T cell receptor beta chains sequenced from one sample in a study of OX40 agonist ivuxolimab in advanced cancers. Repertoires were generated with immunoSEQ multiplex PCR, while TCRdb's copy carries only in-frame clones and drops some. This table has around 71,000 clones, around 86% appearing once. Sequencing used CD4+ or CD8+ T cells sorted from blood, obtained in a trial of the OX40 agonist ivuxolimab. These receptors all come from an adult with an advanced solid tumor such as melanoma, head and neck, liver or kidney cancer.

The CDR3 coding sequence is TGTGCCAGCAGCCAAGGTTATGATACGCAGTATTTT. Amino acids: CASSQGYDTQYF. This rearrangement joins TRBV4-2 to TRBJ2-3, with D hard to call. The length of the CDR3 is 12 residues. V was clipped by 1 base and J by 6 bases, with 5 bases between them. Germline V lookup: CDR1 LGHNA, CDR2 YNFKEQ.

The V call is TRBV28, the J call TRBJ2-2, with 10 bases fitting TRBD2. V was clipped by 6 bases and J by 5 bases; unmatched bases: 6. CDR3 size: 15 residues. The germline V gene has CDR1 MDHEN and CDR2 SYDVKM. The CDR3 sequence: CASRLAGEGTGELFF. The CDR3 DNA follows: TGTGCCAGCAGGCTAGCGGGAGAAGGTACCGGGGAGCTGTTTTTT.

The chain is built from TRBV5-1 and TRBJ2-7; 8 bases are shared with TRBD1. The CDR3 is made up of 14 amino acids. Germline V lookup: CDR1 SGHRS, CDR2 YFSETQ. V dropped 3 bases and J dropped 5; count of bases not matched to a gene: 7. CDR3 sequence (DNA): TGCGCCAGCAGCTATGGACAGGGAAGAAACGAGCAGTACTTC. As protein: CASSYGQGRNEQYF.

The chain joins TRBV11-3 to TRBJ2-4; 8 bases fit TRBD1. CDR3 length equals 19 residues. In germline, CDR1 is SGHNT, CDR2 YENEEA. J gave up 0 bases and V 4 bases, and 14 bases lay outside the gene matches. As DNA, the CDR3 is TGTGCCAGCAGCTCTCCCGGGACAGGCTCAACCCTAGCCAAAAACATTCAGTACTTC. Its protein product is CASSSPGTGSTLAKNIQYF.

The count of this clone is one. The chain is built from TRBV10-1 and TRBJ1-1, with 10 bases identical to TRBD1. Germline V CDR1 and CDR2: WNHNN, SYGVQD (reference sequence). CDR3 size: 19 residues. V lost 2 bases and J lost 6; bases outside the gene matches: 18. The chain's CDR3 is CASSEITGTGVDPSAEAFF. The CDR3, as DNA: TGCGCCAGCAGTGAGATAACCGGGACAGGGGTAGATCCTAGCGCTGAAGCTTTCTTT.

The chain uses TRBV7-9 and TRBJ1-2; TRBD1 matches 7 bases. V gave up 0 bases and J gave up 2 bases; unmatched junction bases: 6. The CDR3 has 16 residues. CDR1 is SEHNR and CDR2 is FQNEAQ in the germline V gene (reference sequence). CDR3 amino acids: CASSLALGQLNYGYTF. The CDR3 coding sequence is TGTGCCAGCAGCTTAGCGTTGGGACAGCTAAACTATGGCTACACCTTC.

The V gene is TRBV29-1, the J gene TRBJ1-2; tentative D call: TRBD1 (6 bases). In germline, CDR1 is SQVTM, CDR2 ANQGSEA. The CDR3 covers 14 residues. Trimming stripped 4 bases from V and 1 base from J, with 13 bases between. The CDR3 region is CSVGGAGINYGYTF. The CDR3 DNA sequence: TGCAGCGTTGGGGGGGCAGGAATTAACTATGGCTACACCTTC.

In regard to this clone: At one end the junction does not follow the germline gene, possibly because of a read error. The chain couples TRBV7-2 to TRBJ2-5; 11 nucleotides align to TRBD1. The CDR3 extends over 15 amino acids. The V gene's germline CDR1 is SGHTA and CDR2 FQGNSA. Here the CDR3 reads CASSSGQGAQGTQYF. The CDR3 DNA reads as TGTGCCAGCAGCTCCGGACAGGGGGCTCAAGGGACCCAGTACTTC.

This clone was seen a single time. This chain connects TRBV6-6 to TRBJ2-3; D possibly corresponds to TRBD1 (6 bases). Trimming left V 1 base short and J 0 bases short, with 11 bases between. Germline V gene data show CDR1 as MNHNY and CDR2 as SVGAGI (reference sequence). The CDR3 is 16 amino acids. This chain's CDR3 is CASSYFRGASTDTQYF. The CDR3 DNA is TGTGCCAGCAGTTACTTCAGGGGTGCCAGCACAGATACGCAGTATTTT.

This chain connects TRBV28 to TRBJ2-7, with D maybe TRBD1 (6 bases). V gave up 6 bases and J gave up 0 bases, with 9 bases separating them. This CDR3 has 13 amino acids. The V gene's germline CDR1 is MDHEN and CDR2 SYDVKM. CDR3 sequence: CASRQGSSYEQYF. DNA for the CDR3: TGTGCCAGCAGACAGGGCAGCTCCTACGAGCAGTACTTC.

As DNA, the CDR3 is TGTGCCAGCCTTGGACAGATACCTTACGAGCAGTACTTC. Residues: CASLGQIPYEQYF. The chain has TRBV28 and TRBJ2-7; possibly TRBD1 for D (6 bases). Looked up from germline, CDR1 is MDHEN and CDR2 is SYDVKM. V was pared by 8 bases and J by 4 bases, with 15 bases between. CDR3 size: 13 residues.

The chain employs TRBV5-1 and TRBJ2-2, with 8 bases that match TRBD2. CDR1 is SGHRS, CDR2 YFSETQ, per germline. CDR3 length: 14 residues. The ends lost 4 bases at V and 4 bases at J; junction bases unmatched: 3. The CDR3 region has the DNA TGCGCCAGCAGCAGCGGGAGTAGCACCGGGGAGCTGTTTTTT. It codes for CASSSGSSTGELFF.

This rearrangement joins TRBV7-3 to TRBJ2-3, with D perhaps assigned TRBD1 or TRBD2 (5 bases each). Germline V gene lookup returns CDR1 SGHTA and CDR2 FQGTGA. V lost 6 bases and J 2 bases, leaving 12 bases between the germline ends. This CDR3 contains 14 residues. CDR3 sequence: CASRLGESTDTQYF. In DNA, the CDR3 is TGTGCCAGCAGGCTAGGGGAGTCCACAGATACGCAGTATTTT.

The genes are TRBV18 and TRBJ1-3, with 7 nucleotides matching TRBD1. V was pared by 2 bases and J by 8 bases, with 9 bases of the junction left unmatched. The CDR3 totals 15 residues. Germline CDR1 is KGHSH and CDR2 is LQKENI. Here the CDR3 reads CASSPSDRVADTIYF. CDR3 DNA: TGTGCCAGCTCACCATCTGACAGGGTGGCGGACACCATATATTTT. The full variable domain, its missing parts supplied by reference TRBV18 and TRBJ1-3, is NAGVMQNPRHLVRRRGQEARLRCSPMKGHSHVYWYRQLPEEGLKFMVYLQKENIIDESGMPKERFSAEFPKEGPSILRIQQVVRGDSAAYFCASSPSDRVADTIYFGEGSWLTVV.

This clone has just a few counts. The chain employs TRBV10-3 and TRBJ2-7, with 10 bases aligning to TRBD1. The CDR3 consists of 14 residues. Trimming took 7 bases from V and 1 from J; bases not matched to a gene: 4. Germline V gene data show CDR1 as ENHRY and CDR2 as SYGVKD. CDR3 loop: CAINSGQGSYEQYF. The CDR3 region has the DNA TGTGCCATCAACTCGGGACAGGGGTCCTACGAGCAGTACTTC.

The genes are TRBV5-1 and TRBJ2-7, with 10 bases identical to TRBD2. CDR3 length: 14 amino acids. V lost 5 bases and J lost 3; bases outside the gene matches: 5. The germline gives CDR1 SGHRS, CDR2 YFSETQ. As DNA, the CDR3 is TGCGCCAGCAGATTAGCTAGCGGGAGCTACGAGCAGTACTTC. Its translation is CASRLASGSYEQYF.

The V and J genes are TRBV14 and TRBJ1-1, with TRBD1 as a possible D gene (5 bases). CDR1 and CDR2 (germline): SGHDN, FVKESK. Trimming removed 0 bases at V and 1 base at J, with 9 bases between. The CDR3 contains 15 residues. CDR3 sequence (DNA): TGTGCCAGCAGCCAAGAACTCGGGGGGAACACTGAAGCTTTCTTT. It translates to CASSQELGGNTEAFF.

The gene calls are TRBV28 and TRBJ2-7; a possible D gene is TRBD1 (6 bases). The CDR3 runs 17 residues. V was pared by 1 base and J by 0 bases, with 16 bases between. CDR1 MDHEN and CDR2 SYDVKM come from the germline V gene. CDR3 region: CASSLLRGGIRSYEQYF. The CDR3 DNA follows: TGTGCCAGCAGTTTATTGAGAGGGGGAATTCGCTCCTACGAGCAGTACTTC.

The rearrangement uses TRBV27 and TRBJ2-1; TRBD1 or TRBD2 may be the D gene (5 bases each). Germline CDR1 MNHEY, CDR2 SMNVEV (reference sequence). The V and J ends lost 8 bases and 4 bases respectively, with 18 bases between them. The CDR3 runs to 15 residues. The CDR3 loop is CASSERGPGYNEQFF. The CDR3 nucleotides read TGTGCCAGCTCGGAAAGGGGACCCGGGTACAATGAGCAGTTCTTC.

This chain links TRBV7-3 with TRBJ2-1, with D hard to call. From germline, CDR1 is SGHTA and CDR2 FQGTGA. This CDR3 contains 13 residues. V was trimmed by 6 bases and J by 5 bases, leaving 11 bases between them. For the CDR3, the DNA is TGTGCCAGCAGTGGGCCGAGTAACAATGAGCAGTTCTTC. This gives the protein CASSGPSNNEQFF. The entire variable domain, with the rest obtained from reference TRBV7-3 and TRBJ2-1, is as follows: GAGVSQTPSNKVTEKGKYVELRCDPISGHTALYWYRQSLGQGPEFLIYFQGTGAADDSGLPNDRFFAVRPEGSVSTLKIQRTERGDSAVYLCASSGPSNNEQFFGPGTRLTVL.

The CDR3 protein is CASSQDLGGPTEAFF. The CDR3 DNA reads TGCGCCAGCAGCCAAGACTTAGGGGGACCCACTGAAGCTTTCTTT. The chain carries TRBV4-3 and TRBJ1-1, with a possible D match to TRBD1 (6 bases). Trimming removed 0 bases from V and 4 bases from J, with 12 bases in between. The V gene's germline CDR1 is LGHNA and CDR2 YSLEER. This CDR3 is 15 amino acids long.

This clone was found once. The chain carries TRBV27 and TRBJ2-1, with D tentatively TRBD2 (5 bases). CDR3 length: 11 residues. V was shortened by 8 bases and J by 7 bases, with 9 bases between the two germline ends. Germline CDR1 MNHEY, CDR2 SMNVEV (reference sequence). The CDR3 nucleotides are TGTGCCAGCGGGAGCGCGAATGAGCAGTTCTTC. It is translated as CASGSANEQFF.

The chain recombines TRBV20-1 with TRBJ2-5; D gene uncertain. V lost 3 bases, J lost 5 bases, and 7 bases lay in between. Germline lookup yields CDR1 DFQATT and CDR2 SNEGSKA (reference sequence). The CDR3 contains 11 residues. The CDR3 spells CSASGDETQYF. The CDR3 region has the DNA TGCAGTGCTAGTGGAGATGAGACCCAGTACTTC.

The V call is TRBV7-2, the J call TRBJ1-2, with 7 bases identical to TRBD1. This CDR3 region has 15 residues. Germline loops: CDR1 SGHTA, CDR2 FQGNSA. The trim removed 2 bases at V and 8 bases at J, leaving 11 bases unmatched. The CDR3 DNA reads as TGTGCCAGCAGCTTAACCGCAGGGGGAGGGGAAGGCTACACCTTC. Translated: CASSLTAGGGEGYTF.